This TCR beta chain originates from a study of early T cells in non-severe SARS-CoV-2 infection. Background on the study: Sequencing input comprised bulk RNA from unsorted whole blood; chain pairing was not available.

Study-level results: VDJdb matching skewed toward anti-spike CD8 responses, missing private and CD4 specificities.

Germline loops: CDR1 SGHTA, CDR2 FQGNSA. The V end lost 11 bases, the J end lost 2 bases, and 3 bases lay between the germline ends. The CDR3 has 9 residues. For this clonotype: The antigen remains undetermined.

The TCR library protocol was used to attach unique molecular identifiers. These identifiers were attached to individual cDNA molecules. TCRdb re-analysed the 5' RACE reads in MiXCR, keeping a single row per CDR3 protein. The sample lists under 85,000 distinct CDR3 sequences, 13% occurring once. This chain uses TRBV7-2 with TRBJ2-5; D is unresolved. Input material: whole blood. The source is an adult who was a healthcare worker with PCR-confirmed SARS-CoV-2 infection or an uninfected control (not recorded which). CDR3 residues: CAGQETQYF. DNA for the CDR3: TGTGCCGGACAAGAGACCCAGTACTTC.